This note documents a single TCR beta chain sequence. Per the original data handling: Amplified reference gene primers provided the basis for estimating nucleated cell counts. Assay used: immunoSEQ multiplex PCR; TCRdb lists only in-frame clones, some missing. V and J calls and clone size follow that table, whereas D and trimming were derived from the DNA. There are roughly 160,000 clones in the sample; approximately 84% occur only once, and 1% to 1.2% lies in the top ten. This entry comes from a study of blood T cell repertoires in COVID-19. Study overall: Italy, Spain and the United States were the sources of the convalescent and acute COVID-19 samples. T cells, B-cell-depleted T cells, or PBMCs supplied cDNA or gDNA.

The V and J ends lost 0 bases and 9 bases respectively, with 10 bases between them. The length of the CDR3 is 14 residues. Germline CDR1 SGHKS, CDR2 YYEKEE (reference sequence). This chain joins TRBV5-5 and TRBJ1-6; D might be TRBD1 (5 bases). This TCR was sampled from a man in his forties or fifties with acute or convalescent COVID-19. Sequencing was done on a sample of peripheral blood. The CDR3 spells CASSLVTGPSPLHF. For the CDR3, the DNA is TGTGCCAGCAGCTTGGTAACAGGACCTTCACCCCTCCACTTT.